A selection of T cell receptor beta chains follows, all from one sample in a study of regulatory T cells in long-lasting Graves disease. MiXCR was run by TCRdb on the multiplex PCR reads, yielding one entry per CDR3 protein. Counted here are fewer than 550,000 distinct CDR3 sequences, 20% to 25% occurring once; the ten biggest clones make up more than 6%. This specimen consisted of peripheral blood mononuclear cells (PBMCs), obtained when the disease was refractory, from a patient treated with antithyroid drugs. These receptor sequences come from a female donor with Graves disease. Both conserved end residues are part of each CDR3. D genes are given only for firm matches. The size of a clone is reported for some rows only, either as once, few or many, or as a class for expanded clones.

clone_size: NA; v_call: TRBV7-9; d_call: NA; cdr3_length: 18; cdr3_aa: CASSFHGPLTPPGDGYTF
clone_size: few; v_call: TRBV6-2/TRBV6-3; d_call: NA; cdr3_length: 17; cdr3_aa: CASSRRGTHATNEKLFF
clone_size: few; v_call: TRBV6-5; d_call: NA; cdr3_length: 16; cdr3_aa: CASSYPPRGFHQPQHF
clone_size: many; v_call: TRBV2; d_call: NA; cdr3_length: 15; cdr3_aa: CASSLGRLANYGYTF
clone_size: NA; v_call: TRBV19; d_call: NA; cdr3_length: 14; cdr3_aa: CASNLGLRDHEQYF
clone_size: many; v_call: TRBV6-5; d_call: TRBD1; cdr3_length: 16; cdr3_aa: CASSYSGQGYNSPLHF
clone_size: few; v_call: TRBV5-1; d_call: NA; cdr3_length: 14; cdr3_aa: CASSLAGVNSPLHF
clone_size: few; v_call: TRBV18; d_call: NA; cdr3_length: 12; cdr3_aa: CASSLGKDGYTF
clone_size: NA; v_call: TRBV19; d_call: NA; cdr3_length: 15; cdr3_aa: CASSIPGLSNQPQHF
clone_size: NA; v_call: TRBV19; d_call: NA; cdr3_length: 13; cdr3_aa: CASSMGHSYGYTF
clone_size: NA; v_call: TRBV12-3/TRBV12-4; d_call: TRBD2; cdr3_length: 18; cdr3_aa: CASSPRTLTSGGDNEQFF
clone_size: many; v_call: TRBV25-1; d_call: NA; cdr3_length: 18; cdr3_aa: CASSELQQGGSGANVLTF
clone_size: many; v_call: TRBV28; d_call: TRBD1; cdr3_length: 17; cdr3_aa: CASSPPLGQGTSSPLHF
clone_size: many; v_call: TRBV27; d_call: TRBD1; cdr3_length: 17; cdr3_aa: CASSLMTGQGGNSPLHF
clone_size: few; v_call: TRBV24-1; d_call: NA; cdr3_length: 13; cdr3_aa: CATSSDSPGEQYF
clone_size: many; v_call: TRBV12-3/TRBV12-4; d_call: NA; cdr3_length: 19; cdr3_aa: CASSSPEGAHRPTNEKLFF
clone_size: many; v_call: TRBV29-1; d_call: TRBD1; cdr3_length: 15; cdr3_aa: CSAGPGQGIGDEAFF
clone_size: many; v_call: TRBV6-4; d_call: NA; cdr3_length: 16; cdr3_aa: CASSYSRGNMNTEAFF
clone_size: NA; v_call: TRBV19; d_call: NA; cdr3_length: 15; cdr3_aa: CASSIEGQRGEKLFF
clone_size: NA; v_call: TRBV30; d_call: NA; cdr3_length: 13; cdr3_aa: CAWSLVVGNEQYF
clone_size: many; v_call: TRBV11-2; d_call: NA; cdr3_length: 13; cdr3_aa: CASSDRPNTEAFF
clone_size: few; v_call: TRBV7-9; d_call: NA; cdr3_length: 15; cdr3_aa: CASSLGEGIDYGYTF
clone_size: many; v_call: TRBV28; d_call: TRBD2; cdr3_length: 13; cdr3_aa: CASRTSGEETQYF
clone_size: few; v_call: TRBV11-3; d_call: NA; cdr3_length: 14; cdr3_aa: CASSLRHRNTEAFF
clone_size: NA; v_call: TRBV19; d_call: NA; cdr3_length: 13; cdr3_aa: CASSKTGFQPQHF
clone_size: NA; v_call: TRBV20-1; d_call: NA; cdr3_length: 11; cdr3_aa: CSAGFQETQYF
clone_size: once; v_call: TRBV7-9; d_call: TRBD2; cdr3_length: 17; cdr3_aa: CASSPTSGISAKNIQYF
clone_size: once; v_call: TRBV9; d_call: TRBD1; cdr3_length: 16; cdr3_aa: CASSALGDRNTGELFF
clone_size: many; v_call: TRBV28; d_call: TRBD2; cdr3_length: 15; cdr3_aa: CASKLAGVNTGELFF
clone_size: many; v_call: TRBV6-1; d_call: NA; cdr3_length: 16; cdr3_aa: CASTASLEWGAYEQYF
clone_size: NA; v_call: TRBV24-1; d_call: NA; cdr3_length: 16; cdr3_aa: CATSDRRTEEDYGYTF
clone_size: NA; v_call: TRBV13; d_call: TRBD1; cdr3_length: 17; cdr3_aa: CASSLGPPGQGAEKLFF
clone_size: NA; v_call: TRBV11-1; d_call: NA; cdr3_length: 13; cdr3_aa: CASSLAGSGELFF
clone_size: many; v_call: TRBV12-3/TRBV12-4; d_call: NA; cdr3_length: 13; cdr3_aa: CASTRRPMGRAFF
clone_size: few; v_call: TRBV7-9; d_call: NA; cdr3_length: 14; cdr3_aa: CASSLEAWTGELFF
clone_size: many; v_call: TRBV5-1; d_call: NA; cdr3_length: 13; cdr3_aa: CASSFGRDYGYTF
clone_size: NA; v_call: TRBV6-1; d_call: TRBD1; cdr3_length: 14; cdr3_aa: CASRKGAQGNTIYF
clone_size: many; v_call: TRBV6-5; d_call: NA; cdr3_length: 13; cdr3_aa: CASSYQGPYEQYF
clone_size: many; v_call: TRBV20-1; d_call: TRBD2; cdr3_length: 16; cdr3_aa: CSASSPWREGHETQYF
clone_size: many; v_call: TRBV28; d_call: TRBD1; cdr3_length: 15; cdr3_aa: CASTEGQGAVYGYTF
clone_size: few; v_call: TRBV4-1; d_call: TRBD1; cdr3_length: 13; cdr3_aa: CASSEGAGQPQHF
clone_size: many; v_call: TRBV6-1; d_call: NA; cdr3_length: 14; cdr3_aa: CASSLGMGKETQYF
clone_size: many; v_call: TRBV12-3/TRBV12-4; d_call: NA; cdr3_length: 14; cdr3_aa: CASSLQGLLYEQYF
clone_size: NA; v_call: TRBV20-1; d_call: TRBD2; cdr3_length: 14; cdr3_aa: CSARVLAGTYEQYF
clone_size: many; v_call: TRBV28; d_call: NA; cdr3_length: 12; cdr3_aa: CASSSGPLEAFF
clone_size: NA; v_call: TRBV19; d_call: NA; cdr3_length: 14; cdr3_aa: CASSISGIIYEQCF
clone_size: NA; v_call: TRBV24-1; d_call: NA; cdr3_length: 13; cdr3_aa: CATSVGGNQPQHF
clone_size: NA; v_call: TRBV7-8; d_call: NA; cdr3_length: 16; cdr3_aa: CASSLWFEGDQETQYF
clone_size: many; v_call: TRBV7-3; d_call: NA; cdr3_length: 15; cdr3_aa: CASSICWGPFAEAFF
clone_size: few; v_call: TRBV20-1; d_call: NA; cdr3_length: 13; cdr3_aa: CSARGLGNQPQHF
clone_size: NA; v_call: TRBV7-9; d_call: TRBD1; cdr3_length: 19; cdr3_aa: CASSVRDRSRLTPSYEQYF
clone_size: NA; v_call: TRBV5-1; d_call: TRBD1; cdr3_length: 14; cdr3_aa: CASSPDRGLYEQYF
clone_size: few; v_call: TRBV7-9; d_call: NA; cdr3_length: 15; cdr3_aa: CASSTTTRIEKTQYF
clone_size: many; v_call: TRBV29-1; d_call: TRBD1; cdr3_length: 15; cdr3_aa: CSVEGTGAGNTEAFF
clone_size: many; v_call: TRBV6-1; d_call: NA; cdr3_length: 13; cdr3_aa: CASRPQEYYGYTF
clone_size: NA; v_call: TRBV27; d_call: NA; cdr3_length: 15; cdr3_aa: CASSPRGSRGNTIYF
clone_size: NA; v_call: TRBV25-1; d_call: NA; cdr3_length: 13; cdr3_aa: CASRGLIGEKLFF
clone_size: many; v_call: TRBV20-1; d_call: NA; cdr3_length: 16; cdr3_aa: CSARRDRLGTNEKLFF
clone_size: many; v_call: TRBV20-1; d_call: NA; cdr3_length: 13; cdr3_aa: CSVWQALTFEQYF
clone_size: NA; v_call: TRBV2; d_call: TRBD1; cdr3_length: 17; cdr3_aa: CASSWDRGKGANYGYTF